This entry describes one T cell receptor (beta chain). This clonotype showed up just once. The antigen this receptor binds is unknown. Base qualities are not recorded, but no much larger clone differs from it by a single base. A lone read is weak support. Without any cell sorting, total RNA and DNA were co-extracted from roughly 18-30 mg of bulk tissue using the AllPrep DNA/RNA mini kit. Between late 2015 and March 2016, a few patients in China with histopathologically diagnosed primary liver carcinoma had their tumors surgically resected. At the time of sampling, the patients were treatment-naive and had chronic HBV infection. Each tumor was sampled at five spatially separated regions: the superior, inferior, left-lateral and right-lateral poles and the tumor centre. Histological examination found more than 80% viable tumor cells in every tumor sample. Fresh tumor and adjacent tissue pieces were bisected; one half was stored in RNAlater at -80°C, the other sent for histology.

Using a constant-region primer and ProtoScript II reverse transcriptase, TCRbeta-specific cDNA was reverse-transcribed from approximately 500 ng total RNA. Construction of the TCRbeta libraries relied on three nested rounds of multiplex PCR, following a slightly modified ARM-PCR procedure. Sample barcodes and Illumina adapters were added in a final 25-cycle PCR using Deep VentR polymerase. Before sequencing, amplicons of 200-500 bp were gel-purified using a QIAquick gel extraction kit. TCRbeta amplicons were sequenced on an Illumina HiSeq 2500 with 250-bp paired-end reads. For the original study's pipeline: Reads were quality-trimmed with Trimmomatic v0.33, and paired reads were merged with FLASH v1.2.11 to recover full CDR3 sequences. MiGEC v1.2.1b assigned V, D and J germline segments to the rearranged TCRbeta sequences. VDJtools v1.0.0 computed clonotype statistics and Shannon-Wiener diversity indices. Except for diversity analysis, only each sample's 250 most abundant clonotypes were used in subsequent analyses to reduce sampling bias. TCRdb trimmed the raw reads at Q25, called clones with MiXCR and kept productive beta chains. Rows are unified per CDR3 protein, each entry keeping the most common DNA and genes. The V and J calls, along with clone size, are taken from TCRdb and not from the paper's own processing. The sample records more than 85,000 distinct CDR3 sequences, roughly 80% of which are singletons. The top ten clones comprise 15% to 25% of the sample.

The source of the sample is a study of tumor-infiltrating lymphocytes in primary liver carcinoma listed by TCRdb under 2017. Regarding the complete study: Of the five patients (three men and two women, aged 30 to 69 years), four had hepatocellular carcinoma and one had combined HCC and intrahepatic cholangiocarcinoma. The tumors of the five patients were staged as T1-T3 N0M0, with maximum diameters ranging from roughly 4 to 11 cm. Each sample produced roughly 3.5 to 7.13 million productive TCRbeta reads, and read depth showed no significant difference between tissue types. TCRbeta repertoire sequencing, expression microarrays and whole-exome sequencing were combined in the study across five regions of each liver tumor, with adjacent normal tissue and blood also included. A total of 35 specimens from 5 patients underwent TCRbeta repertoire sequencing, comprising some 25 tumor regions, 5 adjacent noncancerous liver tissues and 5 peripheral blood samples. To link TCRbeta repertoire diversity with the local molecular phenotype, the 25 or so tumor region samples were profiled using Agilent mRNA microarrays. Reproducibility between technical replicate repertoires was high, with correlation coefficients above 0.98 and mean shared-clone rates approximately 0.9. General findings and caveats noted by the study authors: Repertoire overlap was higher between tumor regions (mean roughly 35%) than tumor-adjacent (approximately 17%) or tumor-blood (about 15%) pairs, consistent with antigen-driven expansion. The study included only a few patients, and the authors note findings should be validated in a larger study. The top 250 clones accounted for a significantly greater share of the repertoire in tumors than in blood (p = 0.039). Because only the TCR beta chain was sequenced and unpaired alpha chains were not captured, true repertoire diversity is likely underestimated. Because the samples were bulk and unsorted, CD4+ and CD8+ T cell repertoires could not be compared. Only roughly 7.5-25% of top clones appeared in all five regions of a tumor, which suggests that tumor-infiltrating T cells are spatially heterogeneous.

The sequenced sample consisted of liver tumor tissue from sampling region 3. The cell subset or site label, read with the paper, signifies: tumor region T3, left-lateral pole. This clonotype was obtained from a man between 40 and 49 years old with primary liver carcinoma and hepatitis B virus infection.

The CDR3 protein sequence reads: CASGPDRGVEQYF. The nucleotide sequence reads as follows: TGTGCCAGCGGACCAGATCGAGGGGTCGAGCAGTACTTC. Rearrangement joined TRBV7-9 to TRBJ2-7; the D segment might be TRBD1 or TRBD2, since each matches 5 bases. Trimming at the junction amounts to 8 bases on V and 6 bases on J, and the germline ends lie 17 bases apart. Counted from cysteine to phenylalanine, this CDR3 has 13 amino acids. This entry keeps only the CDR3 DNA: 39 bases, framed from base 1. Sequences SEHNR (CDR1) and FQNEAQ (CDR2) are obtained from the germline V gene (reference sequence). Here the CDR3 is joined to the reference TRBV7-9 and TRBJ2-7 genes, and the full variable domain is: DTGVSQNPRHKITKRGQNVTFRCDPISEHNRLYWYRQTLGQGPEFLTYFQNEAQLEKSRLLSDRFSAERPKGSFSTLEIQRTEQGDSAMYLCASGPDRGVEQYFGPGTRLTVT.